One T cell receptor beta chain is described in this entry. Its antigen is still unknown. This sample is part of a study of PD-1 blockade in classical Hodgkin lymphoma. The study's findings and limits: Before treatment, complete responders showed about the same diversity as newly diagnosed patients.

The repertoire was sequenced with immunoSEQ multiplex PCR; TCRdb's copy has only in-frame clones and lacks some. The data show tens of thousands of clones, with roughly 80% seen just once and approximately 3% held by the top ten. The V end was cut by 5 bases, the J end by 0 bases, with 5 bases between. The CDR3 consists of 13 residues. CDR1 and CDR2 (germline): MNHNY, SVGAGI (reference sequence). As to time point: cycle 4 day 1 (C4D1), after five to seven weeks of nivolumab. The patients all showed relapse after autologous stem cell transplantation, while their brentuximab vedotin exposure varied. It was by magnetic negative selection that CD4+ T cells were purified from thawed PBMCs.

The sequenced sample was CD4+ T cells from blood, obtained before the fourth cycle of nivolumab. This rearrangement joins TRBV6-6 to TRBJ1-5; no definite D call. The sequence derives from a human donor with classical Hodgkin lymphoma. CDR3 region: CASSLTSNQPQHF. CDR3 DNA sequence: TGTGCCAGCAGTCTGACTAGCAATCAGCCCCAGCATTTT.